The T cell receptor beta chain under discussion was sequenced for a study of cytomegalovirus exposure and HLA in healthy donors. To note about this clone: Its antigen is not known.

Produced via immunoSEQ multiplex PCR; TCRdb's table is partial and in-frame only. The table shows hundreds of thousands of clones, with approximately 90% occurring only once. Study-wide results and limits: Most observed TCR sequences were rare, whereas some public TCRs were detected in many donors. Reports indicated that the classifier achieved high specificity and sensitivity in diagnosing cytomegalovirus status.

Trimming stripped 10 bases from V and 2 bases from J, with 26 bases between. CDR3 length equals 17 residues. CDR1 MDHEN and CDR2 SYDVKM come from the germline V gene. The V and J genes are TRBV28 and TRBJ1-2, with D perhaps matching TRBD1 (6 bases). The source is a woman aged 18-29 years in good health and CMV-seronegative. The specimen sequenced was PBMCs. The CDR3 reads CAIAVPSGTPPNYGYTF. The DNA for the CDR3 is TGTGCCATCGCGGTCCCGTCCGGGACACCCCCCAACTATGGCTACACCTTC.